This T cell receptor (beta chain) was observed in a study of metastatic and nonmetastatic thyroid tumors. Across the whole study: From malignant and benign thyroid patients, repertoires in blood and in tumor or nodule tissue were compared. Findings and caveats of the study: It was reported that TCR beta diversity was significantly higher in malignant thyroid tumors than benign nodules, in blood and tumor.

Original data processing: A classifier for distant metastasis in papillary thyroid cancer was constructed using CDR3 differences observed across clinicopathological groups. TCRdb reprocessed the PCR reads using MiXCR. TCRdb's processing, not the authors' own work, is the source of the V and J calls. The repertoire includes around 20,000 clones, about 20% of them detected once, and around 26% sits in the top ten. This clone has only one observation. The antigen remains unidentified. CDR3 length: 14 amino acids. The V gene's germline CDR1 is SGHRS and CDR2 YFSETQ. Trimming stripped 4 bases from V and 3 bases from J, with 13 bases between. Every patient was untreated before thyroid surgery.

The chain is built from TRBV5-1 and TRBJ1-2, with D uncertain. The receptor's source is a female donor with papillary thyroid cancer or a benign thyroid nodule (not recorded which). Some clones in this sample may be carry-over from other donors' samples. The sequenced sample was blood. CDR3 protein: CASSLGKGDYGYTF. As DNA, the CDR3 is TGCGCCAGCAGCCTAGGGAAAGGAGACTATGGCTACACCTTC.